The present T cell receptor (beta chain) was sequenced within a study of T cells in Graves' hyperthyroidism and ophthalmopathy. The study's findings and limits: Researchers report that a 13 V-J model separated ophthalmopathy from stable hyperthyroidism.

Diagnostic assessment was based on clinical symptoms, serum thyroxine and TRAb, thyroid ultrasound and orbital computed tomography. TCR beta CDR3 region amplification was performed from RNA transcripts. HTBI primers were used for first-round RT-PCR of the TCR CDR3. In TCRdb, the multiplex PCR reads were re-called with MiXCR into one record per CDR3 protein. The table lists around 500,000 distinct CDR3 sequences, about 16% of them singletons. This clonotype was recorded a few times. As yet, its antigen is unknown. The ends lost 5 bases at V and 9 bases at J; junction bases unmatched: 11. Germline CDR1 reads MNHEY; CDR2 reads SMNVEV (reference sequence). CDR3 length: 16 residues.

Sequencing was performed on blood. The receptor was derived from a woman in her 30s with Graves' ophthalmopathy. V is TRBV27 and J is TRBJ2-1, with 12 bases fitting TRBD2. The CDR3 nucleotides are TGTGCCAGCAGTCCGGGTCGCCTAGCGGGAGGGGCTGAGCAGTTCTTC. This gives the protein CASSPGRLAGGAEQFF.